This T cell receptor beta chain was identified in a study of cytomegalovirus exposure and HLA in healthy donors. The study's findings and limits: Segments of the TCR beta V type were, in most cases, productive about 87% or about 30% of the time in an earlier analysis. Later on, a genetic analysis was performed. It linked a missense variant in DCLRE1C with V- and J-gene trimming of TCR beta. Specificity for CMV antigens was confirmed in vitro for three of the CMV-associated chains.

The PCR employed 60 Vbeta primers together with 13 Jbeta primers. Generated by immunoSEQ multiplex PCR, the TCRdb table keeps only in-frame clones and is missing some. The data show tens of thousands of clones, over 75% seen once. About this clone: What it recognizes is unknown.

The receptor's source is a man aged 50 or older in good health and CMV-seronegative. Sequencing was carried out using PBMCs.

CDR3 loop: CASSLLPRRDYNEQFF. The CDR3 nucleotides read TGTGCCAGCAGCCTACTCCCGCGGCGGGACTACAATGAGCAGTTCTTC. The rearrangement joins TRBV9 to TRBJ2-1; possible D gene TRBD2, 6 bases. V gave up 4 bases and J gave up 3 bases, with 17 bases separating them. Germline CDR1 is SGDLS and CDR2 is YYNGEE. This CDR3 region has 16 residues.